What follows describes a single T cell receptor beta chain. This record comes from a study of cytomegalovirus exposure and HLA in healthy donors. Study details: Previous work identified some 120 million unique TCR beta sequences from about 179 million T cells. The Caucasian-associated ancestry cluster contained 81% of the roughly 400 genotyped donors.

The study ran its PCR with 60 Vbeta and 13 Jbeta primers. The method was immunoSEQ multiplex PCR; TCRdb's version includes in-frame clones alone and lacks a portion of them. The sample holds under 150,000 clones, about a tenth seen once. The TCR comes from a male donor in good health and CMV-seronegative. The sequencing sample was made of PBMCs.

CDR3 protein: CASSLRQVNEKLFF. The DNA of the CDR3 is TGTGCCAGCAGCTTACGACAGGTCAATGAAAAACTGTTTTTT. This sequence joins TRBV11-1 and TRBJ1-4, with D perhaps TRBD1 (6 bases). Trimming took 2 bases from V and 5 from J, leaving 9 bases between them. The germline V gene encodes CDR1 SGHAT and CDR2 FQDESV (reference sequence). The CDR3 sequence is 14 residues long.